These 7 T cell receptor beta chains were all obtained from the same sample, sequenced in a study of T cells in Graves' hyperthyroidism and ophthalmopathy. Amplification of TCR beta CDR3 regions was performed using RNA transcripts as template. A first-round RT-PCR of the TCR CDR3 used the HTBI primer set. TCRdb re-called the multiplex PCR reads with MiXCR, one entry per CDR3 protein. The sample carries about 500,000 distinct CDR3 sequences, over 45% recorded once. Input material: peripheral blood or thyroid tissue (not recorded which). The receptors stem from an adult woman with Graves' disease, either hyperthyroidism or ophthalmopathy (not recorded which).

CDR3 residues: CASSSYGAAFF. DNA of the CDR3: TGTGCCAGCAGCTCATATGGGGCGGCTTTCTTT. The chain has TRBV7-9 and TRBJ1-1, with D possibly matching TRBD1 (5 bases). V lost 4 bases, J lost 11 bases, and 11 bases lay in between. Germline V gene lookup returns CDR1 SEHNR and CDR2 FQNEAQ (reference sequence). There are 11 residues in the CDR3.

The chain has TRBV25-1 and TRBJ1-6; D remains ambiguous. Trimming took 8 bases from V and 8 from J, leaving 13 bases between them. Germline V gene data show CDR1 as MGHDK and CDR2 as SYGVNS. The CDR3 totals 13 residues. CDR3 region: CASQNYVDSPLHF. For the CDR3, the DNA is TGTGCCAGCCAAAACTATGTCGATTCACCCCTCCACTTT.

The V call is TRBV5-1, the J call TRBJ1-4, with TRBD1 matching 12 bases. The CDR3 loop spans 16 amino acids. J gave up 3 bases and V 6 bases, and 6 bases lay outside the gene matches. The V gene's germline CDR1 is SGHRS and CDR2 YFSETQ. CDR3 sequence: CASNGGTGGSNEKLFF. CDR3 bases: TGCGCCAGCAACGGGGGGACAGGGGGCTCTAATGAAAAACTGTTTTTT.

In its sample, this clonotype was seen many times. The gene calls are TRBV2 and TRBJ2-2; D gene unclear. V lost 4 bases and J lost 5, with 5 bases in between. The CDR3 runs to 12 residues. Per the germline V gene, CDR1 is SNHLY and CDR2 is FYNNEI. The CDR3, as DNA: TGTGCCAGCAGTGTTTTAACCGGGGAGCTGTTTTTT. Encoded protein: CASSVLTGELFF.

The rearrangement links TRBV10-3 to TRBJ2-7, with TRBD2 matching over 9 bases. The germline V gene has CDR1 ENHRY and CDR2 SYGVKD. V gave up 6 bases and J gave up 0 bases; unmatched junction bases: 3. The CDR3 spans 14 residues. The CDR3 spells CAIRKTSGSYEQYF. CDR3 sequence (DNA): TGTGCCATCAGGAAGACTAGCGGCTCCTACGAGCAGTACTTC.

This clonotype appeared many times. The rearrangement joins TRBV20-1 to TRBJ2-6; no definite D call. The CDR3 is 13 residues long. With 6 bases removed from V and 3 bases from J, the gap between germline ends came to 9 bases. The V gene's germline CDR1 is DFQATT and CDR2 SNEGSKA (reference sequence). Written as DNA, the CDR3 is TGCAGTGCCAAGAACTATGGGGCCAACGTCCTGACTTTC. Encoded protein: CSAKNYGANVLTF.

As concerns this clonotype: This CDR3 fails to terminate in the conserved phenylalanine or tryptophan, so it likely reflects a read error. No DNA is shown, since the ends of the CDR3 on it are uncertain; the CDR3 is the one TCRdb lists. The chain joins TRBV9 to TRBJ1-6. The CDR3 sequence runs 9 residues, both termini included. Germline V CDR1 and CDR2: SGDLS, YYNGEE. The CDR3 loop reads CASSVEVDA.